This paragraph reports one TCR beta chain. Its antigen is unknown. The input lacks base qualities; no much larger clone sits a single base away. This sample was included in a study of T cell responses to AZD1222 COVID-19 vaccine (dated by TCRdb to about 2021). Study-wide context: A total of just over 230 trial participants underwent TCR sequencing, of whom some 200 had received two doses of AZD1222 and 26 had received two doses of the MenACWY control vaccine. Trial participants were enrolled by age into 18-55, 56-69 and 70-plus year subgroups, with around 150, 28 and 57 TCR-sequenced participants respectively. Results and caveats for the whole study, not just this receptor: The 56-69-year group was small, and its depth increase did not reach significance, likely because of low power. Conclusions about previously exposed vaccinees are limited, since just six or seven AZD1222 recipients were seropositive for SARS-CoV-2 at baseline. Epitopes outside the regions mutated in the B.1.351 and B.1.1.7 variants were reportedly recognized by nearly half of the unique spike-specific TCRs. A significant rise in spike-specific TCR breadth and depth was observed after two AZD1222 doses relative to day 0 and relative to MenACWY recipients. Vaccine-associated CD4 TCRs spanned the whole spike protein, with dominant responses in regions 160-218 and 743-854. Most participants were white British and females outnumbered males, and the authors suggested that clonal diversity may have been underestimated. Because no day 14 peak-response samples were available, the repertoires could be characterized only after the peak T cell response.

From its cysteine to its phenylalanine, the CDR3 spans 14 amino acids. Here the CDR3 DNA is all that survives: 42 bases in frame from base 1. As encoded in the germline V gene, CDR1 is LGHNA while CDR2 is YSLEER. After removal of 1 base from V and 6 bases from J, the junction retains 3 bases not matched to a gene. The CDR3 regions of human TCRbeta chains were analyzed by immunosequencing. On the authors' methods: TCRs in the repertoires were compared against a reference library of SARS-CoV-2-specific TCRs that had been generated with the MIRA antigen-specificity platform. Breadth was defined as the fraction of unique TCRs that were SARS-CoV-2-associated, and depth was defined as the fraction of total T cells that were SARS-CoV-2-associated. Using the MIRA data, each spike-specific TCR was mapped to the spike region that the TCR reacts to and placed in a CD4 or CD8 class. Log10-transformed breadth and depth values were compared by one-way ANOVA with Sidak's multiple comparisons tests. TCRdb mirrors the immuneACCESS table, restricted to in-frame sequences. Some clones are absent from its copies; in checked studies, under half trace to an unresolved V gene, and the reason for the others is unknown. V, J and clone size derive from that table, while D and trimming were established from the DNA sequence. The sample table records around 150,000 clones; 92% of these occur just once. The top ten clones comprise roughly 3.4% of the sample.

The time point label corresponds to: about 28 days (+/-7) after the second vaccine dose. AZD1222 recipients whose second dose came at about 4 weeks and those whose second dose came at about 12 weeks were combined into one group, since spike-specific TCR depth and breadth did not differ between the two schedules. Vaccinee samples were obtained from the UK trials COV001 and COV002, which included a single-blind randomized controlled phase 2/3 trial of AZD1222 (ChAdOx1 nCoV-19) in healthy adults. For TCRbeta chain sequencing, PBMC samples were collected from trial participants at day 0 and at day 28 after the second dose.

Sequences were derived from peripheral blood, sampled 28 days after the second AZD1222 dose. Recombination joined TRBV4-3 with TRBJ2-1; a stretch of 7 junction bases matches TRBD1. The sequence was obtained from an adult who received the AZD1222 COVID-19 vaccine. This receptor carries the CDR3 CASSQVDRVNEQFF. The bases are TGCGCCAGCAGCCAAGTCGACAGGGTCAATGAGCAGTTCTTC.